A selection of T cell receptor beta chains follows, all from one sample in a study of T cells in Graves' hyperthyroidism and ophthalmopathy. TCRdb independently ran MiXCR on the multiplex PCR reads; one entry per CDR3 protein. The data hold 300,000 to 500,000 distinct CDR3 sequences, with just under 15% observed a single time. Sequenced material: blood. The receptors were gathered from a woman under 40 with Graves' hyperthyroidism. CDR3s include the opening cysteine and the closing phenylalanine or tryptophan. D genes are given only for firm matches. A clone size is listed for some rows: how often the clone was seen (once, few, many), or a class if it is expanded.

d_call: NA
v_call: TRBV5-6
j_call: TRBJ2-7
clone_size: NA
cdr3_length: 14
cdr3_nt: TGTGCCAGCAGCTTGACCAGGAGAGCCTACGAGCAGTGCTTC
cdr3_aa: CASSLTRRAYEQCF

d_call: TRBD1
v_call: TRBV5-1
j_call: TRBJ2-3
clone_size: NA
cdr3_length: 13
cdr3_nt: TGCGCCAGCCGGCTCAGGGGGCAAGATACGCAGTATTTT
cdr3_aa: CASRLRGQDTQYF

d_call: TRBD1
v_call: TRBV3-1
j_call: TRBJ2-2
clone_size: few
cdr3_length: 15
cdr3_nt: TGTGCCAGCAGCCCACGGACAGGGTCGGTCGGGGAGCTGTTTTTT
cdr3_aa: CASSPRTGSVGELFF

d_call: TRBD2
v_call: TRBV28
j_call: TRBJ2-5
clone_size: many
cdr3_length: 14
cdr3_nt: TGTGCCAGCAGCCATCGGACTAGCGGGGAGACCCAGTACTTC
cdr3_aa: CASSHRTSGETQYF

d_call: NA
v_call: TRBV20-1
j_call: TRBJ2-4
clone_size: NA
cdr3_length: 17
cdr3_nt: TGCAGTGCCTTCGACGCCGGGGCAGGGCGAGCCAAAAACATTCAGTACTTC
cdr3_aa: CSAFDAGAGRAKNIQYF

d_call: NA
v_call: TRBV5-1
j_call: TRBJ2-2
clone_size: many
cdr3_length: 15
cdr3_nt: TGCGCCAGCAGCTTGATCGAGGGACTCACCGGGGAGCTGTTTTTT
cdr3_aa: CASSLIEGLTGELFF

d_call: NA
v_call: TRBV2
j_call: TRBJ2-5
clone_size: many
cdr3_length: 13
cdr3_nt: TGTGCCAGCAGTGATGCGGTTGGGGAGACCCAGTACTTC
cdr3_aa: CASSDAVGETQYF

d_call: NA
v_call: TRBV7-9
j_call: TRBJ2-2
clone_size: once
cdr3_length: 14
cdr3_nt: TGTGCCAGCAGCCCCCCCGGGGTCACCGGGGAGCTGTTTTTT
cdr3_aa: CASSPPGVTGELFF

d_call: NA
v_call: TRBV6-1
j_call: TRBJ2-3
clone_size: NA
cdr3_length: 12
cdr3_nt: TGTGCCAGCCTACACGGGGGTGATACGCAGTATTTT
cdr3_aa: CASLHGGDTQYF

d_call: TRBD2
v_call: TRBV20-1
j_call: TRBJ2-3
clone_size: many
cdr3_length: 14
cdr3_nt: TGCAGTGCACCGGGACTAGCGGGAGTATATACGCAGTATTTT
cdr3_aa: CSAPGLAGVYTQYF

d_call: NA
v_call: TRBV15
j_call: TRBJ2-7
clone_size: NA
cdr3_length: 14
cdr3_nt: TGTGCCACCAGCAGAGATATGGCAGCCTACGAGCAGTACTTC
cdr3_aa: CATSRDMAAYEQYF

d_call: NA
v_call: TRBV5-1
j_call: TRBJ2-3
clone_size: many
cdr3_length: 17
cdr3_nt: TGCGCCAGCAGCTTGCGATGGCGGGACACTTCGGGAGATACGCAGTATTTT
cdr3_aa: CASSLRWRDTSGDTQYF

d_call: NA
v_call: TRBV7-6
j_call: TRBJ2-3
clone_size: NA
cdr3_length: 14
cdr3_nt: TGTGCCAGCAGCTTAGCGACCTTGGCCCTGGAGCAGTATTTT
cdr3_aa: CASSLATLALEQYF

d_call: NA
v_call: TRBV7-9
j_call: TRBJ2-4
clone_size: few
cdr3_length: 14
cdr3_nt: TGTGCCAGCAGCTCCAATCGGGGCAGGAACATTCAGTACTTC
cdr3_aa: CASSSNRGRNIQYF

d_call: NA
v_call: TRBV4-1
j_call: TRBJ2-4
clone_size: NA
cdr3_length: 18
cdr3_nt: TGCGCCAGCAGCCCCCGGGACTTGGCCTCACAAGCCAAAAACATTCAGTACTTC
cdr3_aa: CASSPRDLASQAKNIQYF

d_call: TRBD1
v_call: TRBV4-3
j_call: TRBJ2-7
clone_size: NA
cdr3_length: 19
cdr3_nt: TGCGCCAGCAGCCTTCCGCCTCGGGACAGGGGGCAAAATCCCCACGAGCAGTACTTC
cdr3_aa: CASSLPPRDRGQNPHEQYF

d_call: NA
v_call: TRBV20-1
j_call: TRBJ2-1
clone_size: many
cdr3_length: 11
cdr3_nt: TGCAGTGCTAGAGATCTGACCCAGCAGTTCTTC
cdr3_aa: CSARDLTQQFF

d_call: TRBD2
v_call: TRBV14
j_call: TRBJ2-2
clone_size: few
cdr3_length: 20
cdr3_nt: TGTGCCAGCAGCCAGGAAACCGGGACTAGCGGGACCCCGATCACCGGGGAGCTGTTTTTT
cdr3_aa: CASSQETGTSGTPITGELFF

d_call: TRBD1
v_call: TRBV30
j_call: TRBJ1-3
clone_size: many
cdr3_length: 15
cdr3_nt: TGTGCCTGGAGTGATGGGAGGGGGCCTGGAAACACCATATATTTT
cdr3_aa: CAWSDGRGPGNTIYF

d_call: TRBD2
v_call: TRBV7-2
j_call: TRBJ2-1
clone_size: NA
cdr3_length: 17
cdr3_nt: TGTGCCAGCAGCTTAACCCCCGGGACTAGAGTTTACAATGAGCAGTTCTTC
cdr3_aa: CASSLTPGTRVYNEQFF

d_call: NA
v_call: TRBV4-1
j_call: TRBJ2-1
clone_size: NA
cdr3_length: 14
cdr3_nt: TGCGCCAGCAGCCAAGAGACCAAGTACAATGAGCAGTTCTTC
cdr3_aa: CASSQETKYNEQFF

d_call: TRBD2
v_call: TRBV9
j_call: TRBJ2-1
clone_size: NA
cdr3_length: 18
cdr3_nt: TGTGCCAGCAGCGTAGCTCCATTACTAGCGGGAGGGGGGGATGAGCAGTTCTTC
cdr3_aa: CASSVAPLLAGGGDEQFF

d_call: TRBD1
v_call: TRBV3-1
j_call: TRBJ1-1
clone_size: many
cdr3_length: 15
cdr3_nt: TGTGCCAGCAGCCGGGGACAGGGGGTTGGGACTGAAGCTTTCTTT
cdr3_aa: CASSRGQGVGTEAFF

d_call: TRBD1
v_call: TRBV20-1
j_call: TRBJ1-1
clone_size: few
cdr3_length: 16
cdr3_nt: TGCAGTGCTATCACCGACAGGGGAGACCTAAACACTGAAGCTTTCTTT
cdr3_aa: CSAITDRGDLNTEAFF

d_call: NA
v_call: TRBV6-1
j_call: TRBJ2-7
clone_size: many
cdr3_length: 15
cdr3_nt: TGTGCCAGCAGTGATCAGGACAGCAGCTCCTACGAGCAGTACTTC
cdr3_aa: CASSDQDSSSYEQYF

d_call: NA
v_call: TRBV14
j_call: TRBJ1-2
clone_size: few
cdr3_length: 15
cdr3_nt: TGTGCCAGCAGCGCCCAGACAGTGTCTAACTATGGCTACACCTTC
cdr3_aa: CASSAQTVSNYGYTF

d_call: NA
v_call: TRBV7-6
j_call: TRBJ2-5
clone_size: many
cdr3_length: 15
cdr3_nt: TGTGCCAGCGGAGAGGGCCCCTTAGTCCGGGAGACCCAGTACTTC
cdr3_aa: CASGEGPLVRETQYF

d_call: NA
v_call: TRBV12-3/TRBV12-4
j_call: TRBJ2-5
clone_size: NA
cdr3_length: 14
cdr3_nt: TGTGCCAGCAGTAACACTGGGGCTCAAGAGACCCAGTACTTC
cdr3_aa: CASSNTGAQETQYF

d_call: TRBD1
v_call: TRBV6-1
j_call: TRBJ2-7
clone_size: NA
cdr3_length: 13
cdr3_nt: TGTGCCAGCACGGAGACAGGGACCTACGAGCAGTACTTC
cdr3_aa: CASTETGTYEQYF

d_call: TRBD2
v_call: TRBV5-4
j_call: TRBJ2-5
clone_size: NA
cdr3_length: 16
cdr3_nt: TGTGCCAGCAGCTCGACTAGCGGGAGCGGGGGAGAGACCCAGTACTTC
cdr3_aa: CASSSTSGSGGETQYF

d_call: NA
v_call: TRBV28
j_call: TRBJ2-2
clone_size: many
cdr3_length: 14
cdr3_nt: TGTGCCAGCAGTTTAGCGGGAACCACCGGGGAGCTGTTTTTT
cdr3_aa: CASSLAGTTGELFF

d_call: TRBD2
v_call: TRBV18
j_call: TRBJ2-1
clone_size: many
cdr3_length: 16
cdr3_nt: TGTGCCAGCTCACCAGAGGGCGGGAGTGGATACAATGAGCAGTTCTTC
cdr3_aa: CASSPEGGSGYNEQFF

d_call: TRBD1
v_call: TRBV5-5
j_call: TRBJ2-1
clone_size: NA
cdr3_length: 17
cdr3_nt: TGTGCCAGCAGCGTGGACAGGGGGCGGACGTTATACAATGAGCAGTTCTTC
cdr3_aa: CASSVDRGRTLYNEQFF

d_call: NA
v_call: TRBV10-1
j_call: TRBJ2-1
clone_size: few
cdr3_length: 14
cdr3_nt: TGCGCCAGCAGTGAGTCGACCCGAACCTCTGAGCAGTTCTTC
cdr3_aa: CASSESTRTSEQFF